This TCR beta chain was identified during a study of blood T cells in healthy people across ages. From germline, CDR1 is SGHAT and CDR2 FQNNGV. This CDR3 contains 12 residues. Trimming removed 0 bases from V and 9 bases from J, with 9 bases in between. Next came a second PCR, run for about 7 to 12 cycles, which used a sample-barcoded 5' primer along with a J-beta primer mix. TCRdb passed the 5' RACE reads through MiXCR, listing each CDR3 protein once. The data show some 800,000 distinct CDR3 sequences, 25% seen once. This clonotype was observed many times. These data are also associated with another study on T cells of mothers and their children. Per that paper: Second-round PCR products received sample barcodes and 2-4 random nucleotides from the M1S primer. It was related mother-child pairs that showed slightly higher overlap than unrelated pairs, without reaching significance.

The chain links TRBV11-2 to TRBJ2-7; a weak D match, TRBD2 (5 bases). The sequence came from a boy younger than 18 in good health. Sequences were obtained from blood. CDR3: CASSLDPGGQYF. The CDR3 nucleotides are TGTGCCAGCAGCTTAGATCCTGGAGGGCAGTACTTC.